This T cell receptor beta chain was obtained from a study of blood T cell repertoires in COVID-19. Across the study: The United States, Italy and Spain supplied acute and convalescent COVID-19 samples.

Assay: immunoSEQ multiplex PCR; the TCRdb copy retains only in-frame clones and omits some. The table records 200,000 to 250,000 clones, roughly 85% of them present only once. Germline V gene lookup returns CDR1 KGHDR and CDR2 SFDVKD. This CDR3 comprises 15 residues. V lost 6 bases, J lost 3 bases, and 16 bases lay in between. The sequenced material came from peripheral blood. The receptor was derived from a woman aged 80 or over with acute or convalescent COVID-19. This chain joins TRBV24-1 and TRBJ1-2, with D tentatively TRBD1 (5 bases). CDR3: CATSTHSTGYYGYTF. The CDR3 region has the DNA TGTGCCACCAGTACCCACTCAACAGGATACTATGGCTACACCTTC.